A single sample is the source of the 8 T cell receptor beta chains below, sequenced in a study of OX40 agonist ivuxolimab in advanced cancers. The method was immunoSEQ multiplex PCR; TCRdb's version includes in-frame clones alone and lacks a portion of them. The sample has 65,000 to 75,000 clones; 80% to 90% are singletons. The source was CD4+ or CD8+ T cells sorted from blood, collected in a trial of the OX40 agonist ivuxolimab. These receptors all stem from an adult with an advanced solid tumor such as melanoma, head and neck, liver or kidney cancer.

The chain's CDR3 is CASSKPGLAGLETQYF. The CDR3 DNA reads TGTGCCAGCAGCAAACCGGGACTAGCGGGATTAGAGACCCAGTACTTC. This sequence joins TRBV5-5 and TRBJ2-5, with 13 bases aligning to TRBD2. CDR1 and CDR2 from the germline V gene are SGHKS and YYEKEE (reference sequence). This CDR3 has 16 residues. V shed 4 bases and J 4 bases; nucleotides not matched to a gene: 7.

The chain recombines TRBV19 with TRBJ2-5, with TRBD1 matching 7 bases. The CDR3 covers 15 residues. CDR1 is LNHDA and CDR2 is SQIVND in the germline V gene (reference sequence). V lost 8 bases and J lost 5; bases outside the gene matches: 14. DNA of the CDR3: TGTGCCAGTTCGAAGATCGACAGGGATATGGAGACCCAGTACTTC. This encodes CASSKIDRDMETQYF.

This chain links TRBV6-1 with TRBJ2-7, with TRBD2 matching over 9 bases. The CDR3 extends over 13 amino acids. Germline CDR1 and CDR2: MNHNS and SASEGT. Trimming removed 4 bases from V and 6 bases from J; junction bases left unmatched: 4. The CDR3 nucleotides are TGTGCCAGCAGTGTTAAGCGGGAGGTCGAGCAGTACTTC. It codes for CASSVKREVEQYF.

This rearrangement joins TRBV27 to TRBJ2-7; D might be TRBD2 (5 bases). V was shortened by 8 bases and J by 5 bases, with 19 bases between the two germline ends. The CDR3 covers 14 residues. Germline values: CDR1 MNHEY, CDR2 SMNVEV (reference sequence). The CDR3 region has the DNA TGTGCCAGCCGCCTTCAGCGGTCCGCCCACGAGCAGTACTTC. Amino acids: CASRLQRSAHEQYF.

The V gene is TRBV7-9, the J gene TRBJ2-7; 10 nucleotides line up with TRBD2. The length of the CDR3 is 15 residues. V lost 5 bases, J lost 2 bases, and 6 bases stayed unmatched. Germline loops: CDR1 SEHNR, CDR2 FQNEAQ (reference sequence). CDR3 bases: TGTGCCAGCAGCCCCGGACTAGCGGAACCCTACGAGCAGTACTTC. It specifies CASSPGLAEPYEQYF.

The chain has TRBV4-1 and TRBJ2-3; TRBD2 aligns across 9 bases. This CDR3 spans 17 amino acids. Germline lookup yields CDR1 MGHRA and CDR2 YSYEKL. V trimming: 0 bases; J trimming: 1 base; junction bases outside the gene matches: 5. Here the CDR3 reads CASSQEGWTSGTDTQYF. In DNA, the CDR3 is TGCGCCAGCAGCCAAGAGGGTTGGACTAGCGGCACAGATACGCAGTATTTT.

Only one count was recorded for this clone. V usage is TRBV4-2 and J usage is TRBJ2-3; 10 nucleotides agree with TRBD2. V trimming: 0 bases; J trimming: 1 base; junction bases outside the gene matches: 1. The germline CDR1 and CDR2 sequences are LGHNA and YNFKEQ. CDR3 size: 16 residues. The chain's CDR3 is CASSQDLAGGTDTQYF. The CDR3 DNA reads TGTGCCAGCAGCCAAGATCTAGCGGGAGGCACAGATACGCAGTATTTT.

For the CDR3, the DNA is TGTGCCAGCAAACCGGGGCCCGGGGGGCCCCAGTACTTC. Its translation: CASKPGPGGPQYF. This chain joins TRBV11-3 and TRBJ2-5; a possible D gene is TRBD2 (7 bases). The CDR3 extends over 13 amino acids. The germline gives CDR1 SGHNT, CDR2 YENEEA. V was cut by 7 bases and J by 9 bases, with 18 bases left in between.